The TCR beta chain under discussion was sequenced for a study of cytomegalovirus exposure and HLA in healthy donors. Overall study findings and caveats: According to reports, the classifier identified cytomegalovirus status with high specificity and sensitivity. There was a cluster of highly shared sequence variants that was likely a sequencing artifact.

A note on this clone: Antigen: not known.

Vbeta (60) and Jbeta (13) primers were used in the PCR. The assay was immunoSEQ multiplex PCR, and TCRdb's table has in-frame clones only and misses some. Among about 130,000 clones listed, under 20% were seen once. This CDR3 is built from 14 residues. Between the trimmed V and J ends, which lost 0 bases and 3 bases, there was a span of 9 bases. The germline V gene encodes CDR1 SGHDT and CDR2 YYEEEE. The specimen was PBMCs. The rearrangement uses TRBV5-6 and TRBJ1-2, with D tentatively TRBD1 (6 bases). The sequence was collected from a female donor in good health and CMV-seropositive. CDR3 bases: TGTGCCAGCAGCTTGGGGACAGATGACTATGGCTACACCTTC. It yields the protein CASSLGTDDYGYTF.